The clone carrying this T cell receptor (beta chain) was found a few times. Both 60 Vbeta primers and 13 Jbeta primers went into the PCR. Clones were sequenced by immunoSEQ multiplex PCR, and TCRdb holds only the in-frame ones, with some missing. The table lists over 100,000 clones, approximately 74% of them singletons. The data originate from a study of cytomegalovirus exposure and HLA in healthy donors. From germline, CDR1 is GTSNPN and CDR2 SVGIG (reference sequence). V was clipped by 5 bases and J by 2 bases, with 7 bases between them. The CDR3 is made up of 11 amino acids. This sequence originates from a male donor in good health and CMV-seronegative. The chain is built from TRBV30 and TRBJ2-7; no reliable D call. Material for sequencing was PBMCs. For the CDR3, the DNA is TGTGCCTGGTCTCTTACCTACGAGCAGTACTTC. Translating it yields CAWSLTYEQYF.